This T cell receptor beta chain was recovered during a study of siplizumab effects on memory and regulatory T cells (dated by TCRdb to the late 2010s). About the full investigation: The study examined how the anti-CD2 antibody siplizumab affects alloreactive T-cell subsets in allogeneic mixed lymphocyte reactions built from human PBMCs. The investigation overall reported the following: Because sequences below about 10^-5 frequency were poorly captured, only a minor fraction of alloreactive clones could be mapped to unstimulated subsets. Compared with memory T cells, unstimulated naive T cells appeared more diverse, and naive cells seemed to make a substantial contribution to the alloresponse. Among mappable alloreactive CD4+ clones, an average Treg-derived fraction of approximately 73% was observed with siplizumab, compared with around 28% in control reactions. About 80-96% of proliferating CD4+ or CD8+ clones could not be given a naive or memory phenotype. No functional confirmation was obtained for the suppressive function of proliferating Tregs from siplizumab cultures. The cumulative frequency of alloreactive sequences traceable to unstimulated CD4+ memory T cells was significantly reduced by siplizumab.

As to this clone: Its antigen remains unidentified. Per-nucleotide qualities are absent, and no much larger clonotype sits a single base away.

For CDR1 and CDR2, the germline V gene lists KGHSH and LQKENI. After removal of 3 bases from V and 0 bases from J, the junction retains 11 bases not matched to a gene. The CDR3 sequence holds 18 residues, the cysteine and phenylalanine included. Of all the DNA, just the CDR3 is kept, 54 bases in frame from base 1. TCRbeta CDR3 sequencing was performed on sorted unstimulated T cells and on proliferating T cells recovered from mixed lymphocyte reactions. Fresh whole blood from over 8 HLA-typed healthy donors was used to isolate PBMCs. Receptor libraries were prepared by the immunoSEQ multiplex PCR assay. Approximately 100,000 TCR templates per sample were assayed on the deep sequencing platform. Genomic DNA extracted from sorted T cells was the material used for TCRbeta CDR3 sequencing. Turning to the authors' computational methods: The R programming language was used for clonal analysis of the TCRbeta CDR3 data. Alloreactive CD4+ and CD8+ clones were defined by comparing unstimulated samples with post-reaction CFSE-low samples. Regulatory or non-regulatory origin of alloreactive CD4+ clones was assigned by matching sequences to the sorted unstimulated Treg and non-Treg repertoires. The immuneACCESS repertoire file appears here via TCRdb, limited to in-frame rearrangements. These files lack a portion of the clones; in checked studies, under half of the deficit traces to unresolved V genes, and the cause of the others is not known. That table gives V, J and clone size, and the DNA gave D and trimming. The sample table holds fewer than 120,000 clones, of which more than 90% were seen once. The ten largest clones capture 1.3% of the sample.

The clonotype was recovered from a human donor in good health. The receptor chain draws on TRBV18 and TRBJ1-5; 7 central bases correspond to TRBD1. Sequencing used CD4+ T cells sorted from blood. The CDR3 corresponds to CASSPTGWGRNSNQPQHF. The DNA reads TGTGCCAGCTCACCGACAGGGTGGGGCCGTAATAGCAATCAGCCCCAGCATTTT.